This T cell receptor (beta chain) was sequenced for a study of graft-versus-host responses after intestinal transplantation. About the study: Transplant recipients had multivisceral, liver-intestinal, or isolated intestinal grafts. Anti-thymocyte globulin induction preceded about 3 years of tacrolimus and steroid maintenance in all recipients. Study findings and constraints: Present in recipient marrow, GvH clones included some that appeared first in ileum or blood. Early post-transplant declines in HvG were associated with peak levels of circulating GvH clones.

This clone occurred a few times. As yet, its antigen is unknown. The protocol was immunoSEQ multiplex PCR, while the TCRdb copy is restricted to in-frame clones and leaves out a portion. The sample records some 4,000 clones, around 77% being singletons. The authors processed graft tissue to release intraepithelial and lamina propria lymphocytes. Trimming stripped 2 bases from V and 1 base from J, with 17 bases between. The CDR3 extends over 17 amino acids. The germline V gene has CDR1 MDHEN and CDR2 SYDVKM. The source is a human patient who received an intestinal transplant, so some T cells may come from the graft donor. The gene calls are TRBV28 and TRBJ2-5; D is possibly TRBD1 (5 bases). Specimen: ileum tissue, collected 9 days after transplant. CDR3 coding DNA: TGTGCCAGCAGTTTACGGTCAGGGTTCCTATCCCAAGAGACCCAGTACTTC. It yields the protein CASSLRSGFLSQETQYF.